Following are 25 T cell receptor beta chains from one sample sequenced in a study of cytomegalovirus exposure and HLA in healthy donors. The PCR employed 60 Vbeta primers together with 13 Jbeta primers. TCRdb's table, derived via immunoSEQ multiplex PCR, lists solely in-frame clones and lacks some. The table shows more than 90,000 clones, with around 76% occurring only once. The sample consisted of PBMCs. The origin of the receptors is a human donor in good health.

This clone was counted between two and nine times. The chain joins TRBV6-5 to TRBJ2-7; D not resolved. The V gene's germline CDR1 is MNHEY and CDR2 SVGAGI. V was clipped by 4 bases and J by 3 bases, with 13 bases between them. The CDR3 extends over 14 amino acids. CDR3 loop: CASSSGSDNYEQYF. The CDR3 coding sequence is TGTGCCAGCAGTTCTGGGTCAGACAACTACGAGCAGTACTTC.

This rearrangement joins TRBV5-1 to TRBJ2-5; D is possibly TRBD2 (6 bases). The better agreement between TRBJ2-7 and the DNA end casts doubt on the J call. The length of the CDR3 is 21 residues. Germline CDR1 is SGHRS and CDR2 is YFSETQ. The CDR3 loop reads CASSLMSAPRRAAGRYYEQYF. CDR3 nucleotide sequence: TGCGCCAGCAGCTTGATGTCGGCCCCGCGGAGGGCAGCCGGGCGATACTACGAGCAGTACTTC.

The chain links TRBV2 to TRBJ2-7, with a weak D call TRBD2 (5 bases). CDR1 and CDR2 (germline): SNHLY, FYNNEI. CDR3 length equals 11 residues. V gave up 9 bases and J gave up 7 bases, with 13 bases separating them. For the CDR3, the DNA is TGTGCCAGTAGCGATGATGCGGAGCAGTACTTC. Translation: CASSDDAEQYF.

The V and J genes are TRBV5-1 and TRBJ2-3; 10 bases map to TRBD2. CDR1 SGHRS and CDR2 YFSETQ come from the germline V gene. The CDR3 loop spans 16 amino acids. The J segment lost 1 base and the V segment lost 5 bases, leaving 7 bases of the junction unmatched. The CDR3 coding sequence is TGCGCCAGCAGACTAGCGGGAAGTCGGGGCACAGATACGCAGTATTTT. Translating it yields CASRLAGSRGTDTQYF.

The chain employs TRBV19 and TRBJ2-7; D unresolved. V gave up 0 bases and J gave up 7 bases, with 7 bases separating them. The CDR3 is 12 residues long. Germline V gives CDR1 LNHDA, CDR2 SQIVND (reference sequence). The CDR3 DNA reads as TGTGCCAGTAGTATAGATAATCGGGAGCAGTACTTC. Protein: CASSIDNREQYF.

V is TRBV11-3 and J is TRBJ2-5; 9 bases line up with TRBD2. Germline assignment: CDR1 SGHNT and CDR2 YENEEA. The CDR3 is made up of 15 amino acids. The ends lost 1 base at V and 5 bases at J; junction bases unmatched: 5. The CDR3 is CASSLGRGGLETQYF. CDR3 in DNA: TGTGCCAGCAGCTTAGGGCGGGGGGGATTGGAGACCCAGTACTTC.

This chain joins TRBV15 and TRBJ1-5; TRBD1 agrees at 10 bases. Germline CDR1 is LNHNV and CDR2 is YYDKDF (reference sequence). With V trimmed by 1 base and J by 2 bases, 11 bases remained unmatched. This CDR3 comprises 19 residues. The CDR3 nucleotides read TGTGCCACCAGCAGAGCTCCTGGACAGGGGGTGTGGGGCAATCAGCCCCAGCATTTT. This sequence encodes CATSRAPGQGVWGNQPQHF.

This clone showed up just a few times. The chain has TRBV9 and TRBJ2-7; 10 positions agree with TRBD2. Losses at the gene ends were 5 bases for V and 4 bases for J; bases not matched to a gene: 9. The V gene's germline CDR1 is SGDLS and CDR2 YYNGEE. The CDR3 consists of 15 residues. This chain's CDR3 is CASSDGAGGLYEQYF. In DNA, the CDR3 is TGTGCCAGCAGTGATGGAGCGGGGGGGCTTTACGAGCAGTACTTC.

This clone appeared a single time. The gene calls are TRBV7-9 and TRBJ1-2, with 9 bases identical to TRBD1. This CDR3 has 17 residues. The V and J ends lost 2 bases and 4 bases, in that order; junction bases with no gene match: 11. Germline V gene data show CDR1 as SEHNR and CDR2 as FQNEAQ (reference sequence). The CDR3 loop is CASSLRGGTGSPYGYTF. CDR3 nucleotide sequence: TGTGCCAGCAGCTTAAGGGGGGGGACAGGGTCCCCCTATGGCTACACCTTC.

The chain is built from TRBV20-1 and TRBJ2-5; D remains unclear. The CDR3 has 11 residues. Trimming shortened V by 4 bases and J by 0 bases, and 3 bases separated the two germline ends. Per the germline V gene, CDR1 is DFQATT and CDR2 is SNEGSKA (reference sequence). The CDR3 bases are TGCAGTGCTAACTACCAAGAGACCCAGTACTTC. It yields the protein CSANYQETQYF.

This clone has just a few counts. V and J are TRBV29-1 and TRBJ2-3, with 8 bases fitting TRBD2. CDR3 length: 14 residues. Looked up from germline, CDR1 is SQVTM and CDR2 is ANQGSEA. The V and J ends lost 5 bases and 0 bases, in that order; junction bases with no gene match: 4. The CDR3 protein is CSVWKRGSTDTQYF. The CDR3 nucleotides read TGCAGCGTTTGGAAGCGGGGGAGCACAGATACGCAGTATTTT.

This clone was recorded once. This chain links TRBV27 with TRBJ2-2, with 9 bases lining up with TRBD1. The CDR3 consists of 15 residues. The germline V gene has CDR1 MNHEY and CDR2 SMNVEV (reference sequence). With 5 bases clipped from V and 7 bases from J, the junction kept 8 bases outside the gene matches. CDR3 region: CASSTGTGIGGELFF. As DNA, the CDR3 is TGTGCCAGCAGTACCGGGACAGGGATCGGCGGGGAGCTGTTTTTT.

This chain connects TRBV5-4 to TRBJ2-3, with 9 positions matching TRBD2. Germline V CDR1 and CDR2: SGHNT, YYREEE (reference sequence). CDR3 length: 17 residues. V shed 4 bases and J 0 bases; nucleotides not matched to a gene: 9. CDR3 DNA sequence: TGTGCCAGCAGCCCCGGCGGGGGGGGGATTAGCACAGATACGCAGTATTTT. Protein sequence: CASSPGGGGISTDTQYF.

This clone was seen a few times. This chain joins TRBV10-3 and TRBJ1-2; no clear D gene. V lost 8 bases, J lost 0 bases, and 16 bases lay in between. Per germline, CDR1 ENHRY and CDR2 SYGVKD. The CDR3 has 15 residues. The CDR3 region has the DNA TGTGCCATCTACTCGGGCGGGGTGTCTAACTATGGCTACACCTTC. Encoded protein: CAIYSGGVSNYGYTF.

V is TRBV5-6 and J is TRBJ2-1; 7 bases agree with TRBD1. V lost 4 bases, J lost 0 bases, and 7 bases stayed unmatched. CDR1 is SGHDT and CDR2 is YYEEEE in the germline V gene. CDR3 length equals 16 residues. CDR3 sequence: CASSPQGQLSYNEQFF. As DNA, the CDR3 is TGTGCCAGCAGCCCTCAGGGACAGCTCTCCTACAATGAGCAGTTCTTC. Filled out from reference TRBV5-6 and TRBJ2-1, the complete variable domain reads DAGVTQSPTHLIKTRGQQVTLRCSPKSGHDTVSWYQQALGQGPQFIFQYYEEEERQRGNFPDRFSGHQFPNYSSELNVNALLLGDSALYLCASSPQGQLSYNEQFFGPGTRLTVL.

V and J are TRBV7-2 and TRBJ2-5; D is unclear. The CDR3 covers 13 residues. Trimming cost V 5 bases and J 2 bases, with 9 bases left between them. The germline gives CDR1 SGHTA, CDR2 FQGNSA. CDR3 sequence: CASSRDRQETQYF. Written as DNA, the CDR3 is TGTGCCAGCAGCCGAGATCGACAAGAGACCCAGTACTTC.

This clone was counted between two and nine times. This chain links TRBV4-1 with TRBJ1-1, with D tentatively TRBD1 (6 bases). The V gene lost 3 bases and the J gene lost 2 bases, with 10 bases spanning the gap. Germline V gene lookup returns CDR1 MGHRA and CDR2 YSYEKL. The CDR3 is 14 residues long. CDR3 region: CASSQEDRNTEAFF. The CDR3 DNA sequence: TGCGCCAGCAGCCAGGAGGACAGAAACACTGAAGCTTTCTTT.

V and J are TRBV5-1 and TRBJ2-7; 7 nucleotides match TRBD2. The germline gives CDR1 SGHRS, CDR2 YFSETQ. Trimming at V came to 5 bases and at J to 9 bases, leaving 14 bases not matched to a gene. The CDR3 has 14 amino acids. The CDR3 bases are TGCGCCAGCAGATCAGGGCTAGCGGCAATCGGGCAGTACTTC. Translated: CASRSGLAAIGQYF.

The chain couples TRBV9 to TRBJ2-1, with TRBD1 identical over 11 bases. Germline CDR1 and CDR2: SGDLS and YYNGEE. Trimming at V came to 0 bases and at J to 6 bases, leaving 2 bases not matched to a gene. The CDR3 spans 15 residues. In nucleotides, the CDR3 is TGTGCCAGCAGCGTAGAGGGGACAGGGGGCAATGAGCAGTTCTTC. Translation: CASSVEGTGGNEQFF.

The V call is TRBV6-5, the J call TRBJ1-1; a weak D match, TRBD1 (6 bases). Between the trimmed V and J ends, which lost 5 bases and 10 bases, there was a span of 23 bases. The CDR3 is 15 residues long. Germline CDR1 is MNHEY and CDR2 is SVGAGI. CDR3 amino acids: CASSGRAGAIKPAFF. The CDR3 nucleotides read TGTGCCAGCAGTGGCCGTGCGGGGGCGATTAAGCCAGCTTTCTTT.

This clone was seen only a few times. V and J are TRBV19 and TRBJ1-2; 7 bases are a match to TRBD1. This CDR3 spans 14 amino acids. Germline trimming cut 6 bases from V and 3 bases from J; bases unmatched to any gene: 7. Germline CDR1 is LNHDA and CDR2 is SQIVND (reference sequence). The CDR3 protein is CASSLRGLDYGYTF. The CDR3 DNA sequence: TGTGCCAGTAGCTTAAGGGGGCTCGACTATGGCTACACCTTC.

The chain has TRBV19 and TRBJ2-5; TRBD1 matches 7 bases. Germline CDR1 LNHDA, CDR2 SQIVND (reference sequence). J gave up 4 bases and V 4 bases, and 6 bases lay outside the gene matches. CDR3 length: 14 amino acids. As DNA, the CDR3 is TGTGCCAGTAGTACCTCGGGACAGAGAGAGACCCAGTACTTC. This sequence encodes CASSTSGQRETQYF.

This clone occurred once. V usage is TRBV7-9 and J usage is TRBJ1-2; the match to TRBD1 covers 7 bases. The CDR3 spans 13 residues. After removal of 3 bases from V and 4 bases from J, the junction contained 2 bases not matched to a gene. Germline V lookup: CDR1 SEHNR, CDR2 FQNEAQ (reference sequence). This CDR3 is CASSFGQVYGYTF. The CDR3, as DNA: TGTGCCAGCAGCTTCGGACAGGTCTATGGCTACACCTTC.

The chain couples TRBV5-4 to TRBJ2-7, with 10 bases aligning to TRBD1. CDR1 is SGHNT and CDR2 is YYREEE in the germline V gene (reference sequence). The CDR3 extends over 16 amino acids. Unmatched junction bases numbered 10, after V lost 2 bases and J lost 5 bases. Here the CDR3 DNA reads TGTGCCAGCAGCTTAGGCCTCGGGACAGGGGCCAACGAGCAGTACTTC. Its protein product is CASSLGLGTGANEQYF.

The chain is built from TRBV14 and TRBJ2-7, with TRBD1 matching over 10 bases. The J segment lost 7 bases and the V segment lost 4 bases, leaving 10 bases of the junction unmatched. The CDR3 has 15 residues. Germline CDR1 reads SGHDN; CDR2 reads FVKESK. CDR3 DNA: TGTGCCAGCAGCCCCCGCGGGACAGGGGTTGGAGAGCAGTACTTC. Amino acid sequence: CASSPRGTGVGEQYF.